One and the same sample provided the 18 T cell receptor beta chains below, sequenced in a study of CD8+CD57+ T cells in acquired aplastic anemia. CDR3 and TCR beta VDJ profiling relied on a genomic DNA template. TCRdb re-called the reads with MiXCR, one entry per CDR3 protein. This table has 250,000 or so distinct CDR3 sequences, roughly half appearing once. Only patients with CD8+CD57+ cell expansion on flow cytometry were chosen for sequencing. Material for sequencing was sorted CD4+, CD8+, or CD8+CD57+ T cells (not recorded which) from PBMCs. Every receptor here comes from a human donor with aplastic anemia.

The V gene is TRBV19, the J gene TRBJ2-1, with D perhaps matching TRBD1 (6 bases). Germline V lookup: CDR1 LNHDA, CDR2 SQIVND (reference sequence). V was cut by 5 bases and J by 8 bases, with 13 bases left in between. The CDR3 runs 13 residues. CDR3 region: CASSLVGGDEQFF. CDR3 DNA sequence: TGTGCCAGTAGTCTCGTAGGGGGAGATGAGCAGTTCTTC.

The sample holds one count of this clonotype. The chain couples TRBV24-1 to TRBJ2-3; 7 nucleotides match TRBD1. This CDR3 is built from 14 residues. The V gene end was trimmed by 4 bases and the J gene end by 11 bases; junction bases not matched to a gene: 11. Germline V gene data show CDR1 as KGHDR and CDR2 as SFDVKD. CDR3 in DNA: TGTGCCACCAGTGACTCGGACGGACAGGCTGGGCAGTATTTT. Its protein product is CATSDSDGQAGQYF.

The chain has TRBV9 and TRBJ1-3, with D perhaps matching TRBD1 (6 bases). V was cut by 4 bases and J by 3 bases, with 8 bases left in between. CDR3 size: 13 residues. Germline V gene data show CDR1 as SGDLS and CDR2 as YYNGEE. CDR3 in DNA: TGTGCCAGCAGCCCACAGGGTGGAAACACCATATATTTT. This sequence encodes CASSPQGGNTIYF.

Regarding this clonotype: This is likely a read error, given that the CDR3 carries no conserved phenylalanine or tryptophan at its end. This rearrangement joins TRBV30 to TRBJ1-1; TRBD1 is a possible D gene (5 bases). The CDR3 is 12 amino acids. Trimming left V 3 bases short and J 5 bases short, with 10 bases between. Germline CDR1 reads GTSNPN; CDR2 reads SVGIG (reference sequence). The CDR3 is CAWRPGRTEAFL. The DNA for the CDR3 is TGTGCCTGGAGGCCAGGGAGGACTGAAGCTTTCCTT.

This clonotype was counted ten times or more. The CDR3 is CSARVGGGYTGELFF. CDR3 DNA: TGCAGTGCTAGAGTTGGGGGGGGTTACACCGGGGAGCTGTTTTTT. V gene TRBV20-1 combines with J gene TRBJ2-2; 7 bases fit TRBD2. V lost 1 base to trimming and J lost 3 bases; unmatched junction nucleotides: 5. The CDR3 covers 15 residues. The germline CDR1 and CDR2 sequences are DFQATT and SNEGSKA (reference sequence).

This clonotype was seen ten or more times. J is TRBJ2-7 and V is TRBV19; TRBD2 matches at 9 bases. The CDR3 runs 15 residues. V gave up 6 bases and J gave up 2 bases; unmatched junction bases: 8. Germline CDR1 reads LNHDA; CDR2 reads SQIVND (reference sequence). CDR3 protein: CASSTSGGRAYEQYF. The CDR3 nucleotides read TGTGCCAGTAGCACCTCCGGCGGGAGGGCCTACGAGCAGTACTTC.

About this clonotype itself: Sequence at one end of the junction differs from germline and may be a read error. The gene calls are TRBV10-3 and TRBJ2-2; 8 bases line up with TRBD1. Per the germline V gene, CDR1 is ENHRY and CDR2 is SYGVKD. The CDR3 is 16 residues long. CDR3 nucleotides: TGTGTCATCAGTTACTCTGGGACAGGGAACACCGGGGAGCTGTTTTTT. It is translated as CVISYSGTGNTGELFF.

About this clonotype itself: No conserved phenylalanine or tryptophan is present at the end of the CDR3, so a read error is the likely explanation. Because the CDR3's place on the DNA is in doubt, the DNA is left out and the CDR3 is given as listed by TCRdb. V gene TRBV9 combines with J gene TRBJ2-7; no check of the table's D call, TRBD1, against the DNA was made. Germline values: CDR1 SGDLS, CDR2 YYNGEE. Both ends counted, the CDR3 spans 11 residues. The CDR3 is CASSVPGPDGT.

Here the CDR3 reads CASSEYEGRGEKLFF. CDR3 DNA: TGTGCCAGCAGTGAATATGAGGGCCGAGGTGAAAAACTGTTTTTT. This chain joins TRBV25-1 and TRBJ1-4; D gene ambiguous. There are 15 residues in the CDR3. Trimming pared 0 bases from V and 7 bases from J, leaving 12 bases between. Germline CDR1 and CDR2: MGHDK and SYGVNS.

At least ten counts were recorded for this clonotype. The rearrangement uses TRBV7-9 and TRBJ2-1; D gene unclear. The CDR3 has 11 residues. Trimming left V 5 bases short and J 15 bases short, with 14 bases between. CDR1 SEHNR and CDR2 FQNEAQ come from the germline V gene (reference sequence). This CDR3 reads CASSDIGSGFF. The CDR3 coding sequence is TGTGCCAGCAGCGATATCGGGTCTGGGTTCTTC.

The chain combines TRBV15 with TRBJ1-4; 11 bases are a match to TRBD1. Germline lookup yields CDR1 LNHNV and CDR2 YYDKDF (reference sequence). With 1 base clipped from V and 9 bases from J, the junction kept 4 bases outside the gene matches. CDR3 length equals 15 residues. CDR3: CATSRGTGGEKKLFF. CDR3 sequence (DNA): TGTGCCACCAGCAGAGGGACAGGGGGCGAGAAAAAACTGTTTTTT.

The gene calls are TRBV6-6 and TRBJ2-2; 7 nucleotides agree with TRBD1. The CDR3 contains 16 residues. Germline CDR1 MNHNY, CDR2 SVGAGI (reference sequence). Unmatched junction bases numbered 7, after V lost 3 bases and J lost 3 bases. The CDR3 reads CASSYFPGQYTGELFF. The CDR3 nucleotides read TGTGCCAGCAGTTATTTTCCGGGACAGTACACCGGGGAGCTGTTTTTT.

This clonotype was counted between two and nine times. J is TRBJ2-7 and V is TRBV7-6; 9 positions match TRBD1. The germline CDR1 and CDR2 sequences are SGHVS and FNYEAQ. V lost 6 bases and J lost 7; bases outside the gene matches: 10. This CDR3 is built from 14 residues. CDR3 sequence: CASSKGTGLKEQYF. DNA for the CDR3: TGTGCCAGCAGTAAGGGGACAGGGCTTAAGGAGCAGTACTTC. Looking up the rest from reference TRBV7-6 and TRBJ2-7 gives the full variable domain: GAGVSQSPRYKVTKRGQDVALRCDPISGHVSLYWYRQALGQGPEFLTYFNYEAQQDKSGLPNDRFSAERPEGSISTLTIQRTEQRDSAMYRCASSKGTGLKEQYFGPGTRLTVT.

J is TRBJ1-2 and V is TRBV20-1, with D perhaps TRBD1 (5 bases). The V and J ends lost 6 bases and 9 bases respectively, with 14 bases between them. This CDR3 has 11 amino acids. CDR1 and CDR2 (germline): DFQATT, SNEGSKA (reference sequence). CDR3 amino acids: CSAGRDRRYTF. CDR3 bases: TGCAGTGCCGGTCGGGACCGACGCTACACCTTC.

This chain joins TRBV10-2 and TRBJ1-1; a weak D match, TRBD1 (5 bases). Germline V gene sequence: CDR1 WSHSY, CDR2 SAAADI. V dropped 0 bases and J dropped 4 bases, with 9 bases sitting between them. This CDR3 has 14 residues. CDR3 nucleotides: TGCGCCAGCAGTGAGTCGGGGGAGGGCACTGAAGCTTTCTTT. Amino acids: CASSESGEGTEAFF.

This clonotype was counted ten times or more. This chain connects TRBV24-1 to TRBJ2-7, with D perhaps TRBD1 or TRBD2 (5 bases each). The CDR3 covers 17 residues. Germline values: CDR1 KGHDR, CDR2 SFDVKD. V dropped 1 base and J dropped 3 bases, with 18 bases sitting between them. The CDR3 DNA sequence: TGTGCCACCAGTGATTTTTCCTCGGGGACGATTGGCTACGAGCAGTACTTC. Translated: CATSDFSSGTIGYEQYF.

This clonotype was observed at least ten times. V gene TRBV19 combines with J gene TRBJ2-7; 12 bases match TRBD1. The CDR3 consists of 15 residues. CDR1 and CDR2 (germline): LNHDA, SQIVND (reference sequence). With V trimmed by 6 bases and J by 4 bases, 7 bases remained unmatched. The CDR3 DNA is TGTGCCAGTAGCCCGGGACAGGGGGCGGGTTACGAGCAGTACTTC. This translates into CASSPGQGAGYEQYF.

This clonotype turned up a few times. V usage is TRBV19 and J usage is TRBJ1-2; TRBD1 aligns across 8 bases. This CDR3 has 13 amino acids. Germline V lookup: CDR1 LNHDA, CDR2 SQIVND (reference sequence). V lost 4 bases, J lost 4 bases, and 2 bases stayed unmatched. The CDR3 protein is CASSRQGTYGYTF. The CDR3 DNA is TGTGCCAGTAGTAGACAGGGGACCTATGGCTACACCTTC.